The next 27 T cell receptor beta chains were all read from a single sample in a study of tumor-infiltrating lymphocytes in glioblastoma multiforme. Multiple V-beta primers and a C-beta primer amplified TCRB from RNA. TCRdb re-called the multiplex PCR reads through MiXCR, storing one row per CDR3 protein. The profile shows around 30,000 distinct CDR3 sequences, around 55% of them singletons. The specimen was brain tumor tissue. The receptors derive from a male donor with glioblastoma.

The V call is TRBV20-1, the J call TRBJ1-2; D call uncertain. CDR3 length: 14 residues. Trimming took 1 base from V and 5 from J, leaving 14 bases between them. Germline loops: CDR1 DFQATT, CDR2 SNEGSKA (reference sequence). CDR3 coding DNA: TGCAGTGCTAGAGTCCCGGGTCCATCTTATGGCTACACCTTC. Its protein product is CSARVPGPSYGYTF.

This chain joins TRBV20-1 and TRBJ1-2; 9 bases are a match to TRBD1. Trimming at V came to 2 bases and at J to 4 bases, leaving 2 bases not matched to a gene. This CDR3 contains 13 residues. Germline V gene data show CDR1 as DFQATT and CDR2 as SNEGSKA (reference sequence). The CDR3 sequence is CSARLDRGYGYTF. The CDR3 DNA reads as TGCAGTGCTAGATTGGACAGGGGCTATGGCTACACCTTC.

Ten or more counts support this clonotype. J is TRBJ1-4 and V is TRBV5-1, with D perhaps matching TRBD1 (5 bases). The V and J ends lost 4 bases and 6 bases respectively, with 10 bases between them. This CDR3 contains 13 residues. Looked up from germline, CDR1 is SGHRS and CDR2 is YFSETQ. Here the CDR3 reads CASSDGGDEKLFF. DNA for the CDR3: TGCGCCAGCAGCGATGGGGGGGATGAAAAACTGTTTTTT.

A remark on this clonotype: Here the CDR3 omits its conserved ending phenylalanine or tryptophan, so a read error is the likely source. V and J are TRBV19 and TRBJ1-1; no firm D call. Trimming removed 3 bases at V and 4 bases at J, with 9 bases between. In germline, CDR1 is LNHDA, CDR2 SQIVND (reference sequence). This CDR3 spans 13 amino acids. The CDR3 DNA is TGTGCCAGTAGTATCCCGGGGTCCACTGAAGCTTTCTTG. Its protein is CASSIPGSTEAFL.

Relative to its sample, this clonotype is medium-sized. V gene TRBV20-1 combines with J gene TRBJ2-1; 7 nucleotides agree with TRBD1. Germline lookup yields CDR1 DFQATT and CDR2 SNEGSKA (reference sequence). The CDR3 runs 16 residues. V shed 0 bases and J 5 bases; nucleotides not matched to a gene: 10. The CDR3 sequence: CSARDPNRGINNEQFF. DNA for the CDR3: TGCAGTGCTAGAGATCCTAACAGGGGAATAAACAATGAGCAGTTCTTC.

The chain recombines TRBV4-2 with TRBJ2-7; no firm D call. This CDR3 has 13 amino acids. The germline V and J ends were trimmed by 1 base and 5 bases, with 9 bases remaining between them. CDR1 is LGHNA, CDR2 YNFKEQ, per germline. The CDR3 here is CASSQGRFNEQYF. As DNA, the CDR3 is TGTGCCAGCAGCCAAGGCAGGTTTAACGAGCAGTACTTC.

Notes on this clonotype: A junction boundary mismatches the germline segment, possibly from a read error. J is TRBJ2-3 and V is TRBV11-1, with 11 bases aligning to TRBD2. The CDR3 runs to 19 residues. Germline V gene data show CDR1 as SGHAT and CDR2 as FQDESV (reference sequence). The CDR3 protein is CASCHGGLAEEKSTDTQYF. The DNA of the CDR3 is TGTGCCAGCTGTCACGGGGGACTAGCGGAGGAGAAGAGCACAGATACGCAATATTTT.

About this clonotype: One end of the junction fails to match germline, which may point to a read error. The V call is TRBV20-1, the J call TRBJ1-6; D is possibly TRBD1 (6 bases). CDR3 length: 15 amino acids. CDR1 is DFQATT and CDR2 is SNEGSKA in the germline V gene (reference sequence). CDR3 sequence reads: CNASPPGQGNSPLQF. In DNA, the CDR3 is TGCAATGCTAGCCCTCCGGGACAAGGGAATTCACCCCTCCAGTTT.

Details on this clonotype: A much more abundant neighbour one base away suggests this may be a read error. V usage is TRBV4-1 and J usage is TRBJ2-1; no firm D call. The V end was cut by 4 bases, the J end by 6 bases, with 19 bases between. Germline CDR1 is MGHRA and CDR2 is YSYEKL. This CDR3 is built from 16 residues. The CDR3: CASSLMSFQRSNEQFF. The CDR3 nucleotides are TGCGCCAGCAGCCTGATGTCCTTCCAACGATCCAATGAGCAGTTCTTC.

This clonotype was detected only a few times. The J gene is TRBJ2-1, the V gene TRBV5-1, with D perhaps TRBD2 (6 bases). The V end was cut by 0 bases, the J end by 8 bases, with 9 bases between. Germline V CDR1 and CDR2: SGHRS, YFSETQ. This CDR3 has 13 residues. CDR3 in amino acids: CASSLALADEQFF. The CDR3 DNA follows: TGCGCCAGCAGCTTGGCACTAGCCGATGAGCAGTTCTTC.

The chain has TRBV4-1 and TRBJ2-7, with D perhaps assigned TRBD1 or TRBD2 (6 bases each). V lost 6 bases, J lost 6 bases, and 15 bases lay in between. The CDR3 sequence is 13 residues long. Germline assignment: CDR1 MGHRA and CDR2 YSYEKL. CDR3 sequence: CASSRGLTVEQYF. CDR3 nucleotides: TGCGCCAGCAGTCGGGGGCTCACAGTCGAGCAGTACTTC.

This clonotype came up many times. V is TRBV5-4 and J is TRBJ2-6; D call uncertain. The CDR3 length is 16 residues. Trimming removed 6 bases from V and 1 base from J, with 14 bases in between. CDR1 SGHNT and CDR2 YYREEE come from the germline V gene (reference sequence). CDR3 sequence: CASTTKRSSGANVLTF. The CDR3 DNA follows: TGTGCCAGCACAACAAAGCGTAGTTCTGGGGCCAACGTCCTGACTTTC.

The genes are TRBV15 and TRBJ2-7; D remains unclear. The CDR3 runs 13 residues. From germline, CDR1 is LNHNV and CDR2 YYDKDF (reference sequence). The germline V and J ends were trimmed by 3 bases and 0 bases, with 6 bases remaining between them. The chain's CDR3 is CATSSYPSYEQYF. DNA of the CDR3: TGTGCCACCAGCAGCTATCCCTCCTACGAGCAGTACTTC. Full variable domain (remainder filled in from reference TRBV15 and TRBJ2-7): DAMVIQNPRYQVTQFGKPVTLSCSQTLNHNVMYWYQQKSSQAPKLLFHYYDKDFNNEADTPDNFQSRRPNTSFCFLDIRSPGLGDTAMYLCATSSYPSYEQYFGPGTRLTVT.

CDR3 coding DNA: TGTGCCAGCAGCTTAGTGGGAAAAGGCACCGGGGAGCTGTTTTTT. Protein sequence: CASSLVGKGTGELFF. This chain joins TRBV7-9 and TRBJ2-2; D gene ambiguous. The CDR3 extends over 15 amino acids. In germline, CDR1 is SEHNR, CDR2 FQNEAQ (reference sequence). Trimming pared 1 base from V and 4 bases from J, leaving 10 bases between.

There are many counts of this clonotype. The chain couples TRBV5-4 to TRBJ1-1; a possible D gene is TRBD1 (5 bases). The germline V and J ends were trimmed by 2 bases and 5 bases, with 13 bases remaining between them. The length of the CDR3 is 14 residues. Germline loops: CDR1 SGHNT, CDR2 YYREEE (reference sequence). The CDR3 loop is CASSFFKGNTEAFF. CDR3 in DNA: TGTGCCAGCAGCTTTTTTAAGGGGAATACTGAAGCTTTCTTT.

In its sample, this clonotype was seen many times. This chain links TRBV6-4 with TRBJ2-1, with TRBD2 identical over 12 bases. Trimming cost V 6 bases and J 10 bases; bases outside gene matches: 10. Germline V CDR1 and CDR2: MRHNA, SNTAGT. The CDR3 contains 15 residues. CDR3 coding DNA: TGTGCCAGCAGCGAGACTAGCGGGAGAAGTGACGAGCAGTTCTTC. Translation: CASSETSGRSDEQFF.

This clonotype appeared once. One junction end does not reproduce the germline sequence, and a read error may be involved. CDR3: CSAKSGRTGAAKNIQYF. The DNA for the CDR3 is TGCAGTGCTAAGAGCGGGAGGACCGGTGCGGCCAAAAACATTCAGTACTTT. The V call is TRBV20-1, the J call TRBJ2-4; 9 bases are a match to TRBD2. In germline, CDR1 is DFQATT, CDR2 SNEGSKA (reference sequence). The CDR3 contains 17 residues.

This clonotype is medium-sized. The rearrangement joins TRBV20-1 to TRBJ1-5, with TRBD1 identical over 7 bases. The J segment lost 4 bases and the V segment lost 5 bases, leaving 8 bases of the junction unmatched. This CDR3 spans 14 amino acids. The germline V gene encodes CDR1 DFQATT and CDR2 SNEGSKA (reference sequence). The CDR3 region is CSAGQDAPNQPQHF. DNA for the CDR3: TGCAGTGCTGGACAGGACGCCCCAAATCAGCCCCAGCATTTT.

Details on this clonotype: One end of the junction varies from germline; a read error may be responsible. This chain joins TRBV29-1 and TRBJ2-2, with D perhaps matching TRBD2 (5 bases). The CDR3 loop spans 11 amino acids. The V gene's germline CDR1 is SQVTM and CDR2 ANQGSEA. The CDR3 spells CSLGGTRELFF. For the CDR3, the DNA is TGCAGCCTTGGAGGCACCAGGGAGCTGTTTTTT.

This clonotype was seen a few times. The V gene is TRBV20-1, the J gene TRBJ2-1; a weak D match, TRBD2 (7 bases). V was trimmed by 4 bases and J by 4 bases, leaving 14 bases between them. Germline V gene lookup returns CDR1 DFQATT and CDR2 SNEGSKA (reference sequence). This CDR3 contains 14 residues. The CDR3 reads CSAITSGTYNEQFF. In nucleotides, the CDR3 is TGCAGTGCTATAACCAGCGGGACATACAATGAGCAGTTCTTC.

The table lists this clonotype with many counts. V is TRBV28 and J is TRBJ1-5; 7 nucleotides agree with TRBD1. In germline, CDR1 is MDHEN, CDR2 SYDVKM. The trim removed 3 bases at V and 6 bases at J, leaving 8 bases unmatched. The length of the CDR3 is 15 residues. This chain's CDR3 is CASSLSQGVSQPQHF. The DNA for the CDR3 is TGTGCCAGCAGTTTGTCCCAGGGGGTGAGTCAGCCCCAGCATTTT. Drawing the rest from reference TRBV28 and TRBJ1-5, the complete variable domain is DVKVTQSSRYLVKRTGEKVFLECVQDMDHENMFWYRQDPGLGLRLIYFSYDVKMKEKGDIPEGYSVSREKKERFSLILESASTNQTSMYLCASSLSQGVSQPQHFGDGTRLSIL.

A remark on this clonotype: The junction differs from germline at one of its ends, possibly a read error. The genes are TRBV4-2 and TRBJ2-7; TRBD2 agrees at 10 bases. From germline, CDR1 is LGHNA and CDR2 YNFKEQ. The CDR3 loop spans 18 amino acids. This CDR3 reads CASGQGLARPAPSYEQYF. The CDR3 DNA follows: TGTGCCAGCGGCCAGGGACTAGCGAGACCAGCCCCCTCCTACGAGCAGTACTTC.

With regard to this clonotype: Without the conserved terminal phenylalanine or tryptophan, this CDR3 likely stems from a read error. The CDR3 nucleotides read TGTGCCAGCAGTCCCCCGAGCTCTGTGGCCAACGTCCTGACTCTC. Amino acid sequence: CASSPPSSVANVLTL. The chain is built from TRBV6-5 and TRBJ2-6; no clear D gene. The CDR3 covers 15 residues. The germline gives CDR1 MNHEY, CDR2 SVGAGI.

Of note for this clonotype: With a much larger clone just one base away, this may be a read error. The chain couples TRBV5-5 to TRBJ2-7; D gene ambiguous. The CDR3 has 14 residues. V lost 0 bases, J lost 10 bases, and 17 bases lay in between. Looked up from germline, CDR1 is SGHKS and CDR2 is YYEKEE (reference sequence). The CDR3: CASSLVSGNGDQYF. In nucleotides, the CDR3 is TGTGCCAGCAGCTTGGTTTCTGGGAACGGCGATCAGTACTTC.

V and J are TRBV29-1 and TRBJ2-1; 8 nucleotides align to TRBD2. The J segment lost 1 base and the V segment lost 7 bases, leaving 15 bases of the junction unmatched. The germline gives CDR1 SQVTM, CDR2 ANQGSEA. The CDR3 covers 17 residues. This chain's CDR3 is CSASGVAGFKSYNEQFF. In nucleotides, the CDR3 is TGCAGCGCTTCAGGGGTAGCGGGATTTAAGTCCTACAATGAGCAGTTCTTC.

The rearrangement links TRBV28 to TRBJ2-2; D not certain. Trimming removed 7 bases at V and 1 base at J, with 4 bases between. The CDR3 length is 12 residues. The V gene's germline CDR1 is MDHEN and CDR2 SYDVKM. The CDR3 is CASTQNTGELFF. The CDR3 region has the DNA TGTGCCAGCACGCAGAACACCGGGGAGCTGTTTTTT.

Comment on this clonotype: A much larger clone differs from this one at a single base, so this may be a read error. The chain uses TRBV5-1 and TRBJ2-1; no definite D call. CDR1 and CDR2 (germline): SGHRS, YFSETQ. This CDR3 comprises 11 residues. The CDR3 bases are TGCGCCAGCAGGGAATACACTGAGCAGTTCTTC. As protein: CASREYTEQFF.